The T cell receptor beta chain described here comes from a study of cytomegalovirus exposure and HLA in healthy donors. Points from the study as a whole: According to the study, 150 to 200 TCR beta chains were cytomegalovirus-associated.

With V trimmed by 5 bases and J by 8 bases, 10 bases remained unmatched. The length of the CDR3 is 16 residues. CDR1 is MGHRA, CDR2 YSYEKL, per germline. A remark on this clone: As yet, its antigen is unknown.

In the PCR, 60 Vbeta and 13 Jbeta primers were used. Some clones are missing from TCRdb's copy, which holds only in-frame ones; the method was immunoSEQ multiplex PCR. The sample data list 150,000 to 200,000 clones. The specimen sequenced was PBMCs. The V gene is TRBV4-1, the J gene TRBJ2-1; 12 bases are a match to TRBD2. The source of this sequence is a man aged 25-45 years in good health and CMV-seronegative. CDR3 bases: TGCGCCAGCAGCATGTTGACTAGCGGGAGTTTCCATGAGCAGTTCTTC. This encodes CASSMLTSGSFHEQFF.